The T cell receptor beta chain under discussion was sequenced for a study of blood T cell repertoires in COVID-19 (dated by TCRdb to about 2020). Describing the broader study: The collaborator samples originated in the United States, Italy and Spain and spanned the acute and convalescent phases of COVID-19. The repertoires were released in a freely available public database intended as a resource for research on the immune response to SARS-CoV-2. HLA class I and class II types, where available, came from metadata supplied by the sample provider rather than from assay-based typing. The prospective study material was composed of cDNA or gDNA derived from T cells, B-cell-depleted T cells, or PBMCs. A de-identified subject ID, COVID-19 status, age in years and sex were almost always included in the sample metadata. The samples were drawn from the first 160 participants of the ongoing ImmuneRACE study and from 950 to 1,500 subjects provided by 6 global collaborators. The dataset comprised deeply sampled blood TCRbeta repertoires from subjects exposed to, actively infected with, or recovered from COVID-19. Results and caveats for the whole study, not just this receptor: The amount of clinical and demographic metadata varied by source and participant and was provided uncurated.

Remarks on this clone: It has no known antigen specificity. Base quality data are lacking; no much larger clone is found one base away.

V is shortened by 4 bases, J by 7 bases, and the region joining them spans 16 bases. There are 13 amino acids in the CDR3, from cysteine to phenylalanine inclusive. Just CDR3 DNA is preserved here, 39 bases in frame from base 1. The CDR1 and CDR2 encoded by the germline V gene are SQVTM and ANQGSEA. Collaborating institutions collected whole blood in K2EDTA tubes following their own protocols. Collaborator samples were shipped for TCRbeta analysis as frozen whole blood, isolated PBMCs, or DNA extracted from either sample type. The immunoSEQ Assay, a bias-controlled multiplex PCR, was used to amplify TCRbeta CDR3 regions from genomic DNA. Turning to the authors' computational methods: Within the assay, amplification of reference gene primers was used to estimate how many nucleated cells each sample contained. Sequence reads were collapsed and filtered to measure the absolute abundance of every unique TCRbeta CDR3 rearrangement. For each sample, productive Simpson clonality was calculated as the square root of Simpson's diversity index across productive rearrangements. Sourced from immuneACCESS, this table was stored by TCRdb with only in-frame sequences that have V and J called. A share of the clones is absent; for the studies checked, an unresolved V gene accounts for under half, and the remainder has no known explanation. The DNA gave D and trimming, while V, J and clone size come from that table. This sample has tens of thousands of clones in its table, and approximately 86% of those were observed once. 5.1% of the sample comes from the top ten.

Sequences were obtained from peripheral blood. The chain employs TRBV29-1 and TRBJ1-2; TRBD1 is perhaps the D gene, given 6 matching bases. The source of this sequence is a man between 35 and 55 years old with acute or convalescent COVID-19. In nucleotide form, the sequence is TGCAGCGTTGGGGAGAGGGCAGGGGTTGGCTACACCTTC. It specifies CSVGERAGVGYTF.